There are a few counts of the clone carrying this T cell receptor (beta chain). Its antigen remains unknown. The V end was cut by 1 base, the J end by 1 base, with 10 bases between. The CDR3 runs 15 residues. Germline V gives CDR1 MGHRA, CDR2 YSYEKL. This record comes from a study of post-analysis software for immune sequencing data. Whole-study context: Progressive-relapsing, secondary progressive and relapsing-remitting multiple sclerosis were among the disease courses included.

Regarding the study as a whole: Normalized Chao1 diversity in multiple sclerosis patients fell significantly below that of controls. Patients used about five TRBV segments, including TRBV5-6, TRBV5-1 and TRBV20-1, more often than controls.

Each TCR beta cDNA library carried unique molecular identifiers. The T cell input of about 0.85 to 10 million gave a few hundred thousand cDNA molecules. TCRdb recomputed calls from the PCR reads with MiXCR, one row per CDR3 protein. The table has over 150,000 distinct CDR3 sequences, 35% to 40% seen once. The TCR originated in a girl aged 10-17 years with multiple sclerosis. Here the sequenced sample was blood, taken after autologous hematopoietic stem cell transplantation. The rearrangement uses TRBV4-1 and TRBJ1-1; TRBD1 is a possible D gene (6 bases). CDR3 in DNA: TGCGCCAGCAGCCAAGGCTTGGGGGCGAACACTGAAGCTTTCTTT. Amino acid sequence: CASSQGLGANTEAFF.